Each of the 29 T cell receptor beta chains below was sequenced from the same sample in a study of T cell changes during pregnancy in multiple sclerosis. The assay was immunoSEQ multiplex PCR, and TCRdb's table has in-frame clones only and misses some. Among under 40,000 clones listed, around 92% were seen once. The sequences come from CD8+ T cells from peripheral blood mononuclear cells, collected in the third trimester of pregnancy. The receptors were gathered from a female donor with multiple sclerosis, enrolled in a pregnancy study.

DNA for the CDR3: TGTGCCAGCAGTTTAACTAGCGGGGAAACGCAGTATTTT. Translating it yields CASSLTSGETQYF. The chain joins TRBV27 to TRBJ2-3; TRBD2 aligns across 10 bases. Trimming took 2 bases from V and 9 from J; bases not matched to a gene: 2. The length of the CDR3 is 13 residues. Germline V gene sequence: CDR1 MNHEY, CDR2 SMNVEV (reference sequence).

The rearrangement joins TRBV10-3 to TRBJ2-7; 7 nucleotides match TRBD2. CDR3 length equals 13 residues. Germline CDR1 and CDR2: ENHRY and SYGVKD. The trim removed 8 bases at V and 3 bases at J, leaving 7 bases unmatched. The CDR3 spells CAIGGGGGYEQYF. In DNA form, the CDR3 reads TGTGCCATCGGAGGTGGCGGGGGCTACGAGCAGTACTTC.

The rearrangement uses TRBV4-2 and TRBJ2-2; TRBD2 agrees at 11 bases. CDR1 and CDR2 (germline): LGHNA, YNFKEQ. The junction had 3 bases not matched to a gene; V was cut back by 3 bases and J by 6 bases. This CDR3 comprises 15 residues. CDR3 coding DNA: TGTGCCAGCAGCCATAGCGGGGGGGATTCCGGGGAGCTGTTTTTT. This translates into CASSHSGGDSGELFF.

The CDR3 protein is CASSYSNTGSYEQYF. The CDR3 nucleotides read TGTGCCAGCAGTTACTCGAATACGGGCTCCTACGAGCAGTACTTC. The chain combines TRBV6-5 with TRBJ2-7; unclear D gene. Looked up from germline, CDR1 is MNHEY and CDR2 is SVGAGI. This CDR3 is built from 15 residues. Trimming left V 0 bases short and J 0 bases short, with 9 bases between.

This chain connects TRBV5-6 to TRBJ2-7; perhaps TRBD2 as D (5 bases). CDR3 length: 15 residues. CDR1 is SGHDT and CDR2 is YYEEEE in the germline V gene. Deletions cut 5 bases from V and 3 bases from J, with 18 bases between. CDR3 loop: CASRIDGGKNYEQYF. CDR3 nucleotide sequence: TGTGCCAGCAGGATTGACGGAGGAAAGAACTACGAGCAGTACTTC.

This chain joins TRBV7-9 and TRBJ1-2; D might be TRBD1 (6 bases). Germline-derived CDR1 and CDR2 are SEHNR and FQNEAQ (reference sequence). This CDR3 region has 13 residues. V was cut by 6 bases and J by 2 bases, with 10 bases left in between. CDR3 DNA: TGTGCCAGCAGGGGAACAGGGAACTATGGCTACACCTTC. It yields the protein CASRGTGNYGYTF.

The CDR3 region is CASRDDRGVGGYTF. CDR3 sequence (DNA): TGTGCCAGCAGGGATGACAGGGGGGTAGGGGGCTACACCTTC. This chain connects TRBV7-3 to TRBJ1-2, with 9 positions matching TRBD1. CDR3 length: 14 residues. The trim removed 6 bases at V and 8 bases at J, leaving 10 bases unmatched. CDR1 SGHTA and CDR2 FQGTGA come from the germline V gene.

This clone was detected only once. The chain recombines TRBV6-5 with TRBJ1-1; D gene ambiguous. The germline gives CDR1 MNHEY, CDR2 SVGAGI. There are 12 residues in the CDR3. Trimming cost V 6 bases and J 7 bases, with 12 bases left between them. The CDR3, as DNA: TGTGCCAGCAGAATGACGGGGAATGAAGCTTTCTTT. Its translation: CASRMTGNEAFF.

This chain's CDR3 is CATSRHPGTEVPYGYTF. The DNA of the CDR3 is TGTGCCACCAGCAGGCACCCCGGGACTGAGGTACCATATGGCTACACCTTC. The chain is built from TRBV15 and TRBJ1-2; maybe TRBD1 (5 bases). This CDR3 spans 17 amino acids. Per germline, CDR1 LNHNV and CDR2 YYDKDF (reference sequence). V lost 3 bases and J lost 5, with 22 bases in between.

The count of this clone is one. The CDR3 sequence is CSVEVQGQGAGVYGYTF. The CDR3 nucleotides are TGCAGCGTTGAAGTTCAGGGACAGGGGGCTGGAGTCTATGGCTACACCTTC. The chain links TRBV29-1 to TRBJ1-2; 12 bases agree with TRBD1. Trimming removed 1 base from V and 4 bases from J; junction bases left unmatched: 10. Germline-derived CDR1 and CDR2 are SQVTM and ANQGSEA. The CDR3 contains 17 residues.

The chain combines TRBV19 with TRBJ2-1; D gene uncertain. Germline CDR1 reads LNHDA; CDR2 reads SQIVND (reference sequence). The CDR3 is 15 residues long. The germline V and J ends were trimmed by 6 bases and 0 bases, with 12 bases remaining between them. Written as DNA, the CDR3 is TGTGCCAGTAGGCCCAACACCCTCTCCTACAATGAGCAGTTCTTC. Protein sequence: CASRPNTLSYNEQFF.

The chain uses TRBV6-4 and TRBJ2-3, with 10 bases fitting TRBD1. This CDR3 is 16 amino acids long. The V segment lost 2 bases and the J segment 4 bases; nucleotides outside the gene matches: 6. Per the germline V gene, CDR1 is MRHNA and CDR2 is SNTAGT. The CDR3 loop is CASSDLSGTGADTQYF. The DNA of the CDR3 is TGTGCCAGCAGTGACCTTTCCGGGACAGGGGCAGATACGCAGTATTTT.

The V and J genes are TRBV4-2 and TRBJ2-2, with 11 positions matching TRBD2. The length of the CDR3 is 19 residues. Germline assignment: CDR1 LGHNA and CDR2 YNFKEQ. J lost 2 bases, V lost 0 bases, and 8 bases had no gene match. This CDR3 reads CASSQDPSLAGGNTGELFF. The DNA for the CDR3 is TGTGCCAGCAGCCAAGACCCCTCCCTAGCGGGGGGCAACACCGGGGAGCTGTTTTTT.

The chain employs TRBV4-1 and TRBJ2-3; D may be TRBD1 (6 bases). CDR1 is MGHRA, CDR2 YSYEKL, per germline. V lost 0 bases, J lost 4 bases, and 11 bases lay in between. The CDR3 is 15 amino acids. The CDR3 sequence is CASSQDAQGPDTQYF. Written as DNA, the CDR3 is TGCGCCAGCAGCCAAGATGCACAGGGCCCAGATACGCAGTATTTT.

The CDR3: CASSSSASYEQYF. CDR3 in DNA: TGCGCCAGCAGCTCGTCAGCGAGCTACGAGCAGTACTTC. The V call is TRBV5-1, the J call TRBJ2-7; D gene ambiguous. The V gene lost 3 bases and the J gene lost 3 bases, with 10 bases spanning the gap. Germline CDR1 is SGHRS and CDR2 is YFSETQ. CDR3 size: 13 residues.

The J gene is TRBJ2-1, the V gene TRBV11-2; D might be TRBD2 (5 bases). Trimming left V 1 base short and J 0 bases short, with 7 bases between. CDR1 and CDR2 (germline): SGHAT, FQNNGV. CDR3 size: 15 residues. DNA of the CDR3: TGTGCCAGCAGCTTAGGGGAGAGCTCCTACAATGAGCAGTTCTTC. This translates into CASSLGESSYNEQFF.

This sequence joins TRBV6-6 and TRBJ1-2; 11 nucleotides align to TRBD1. Unmatched junction bases numbered 3, after V lost 2 bases and J lost 7 bases. Germline CDR1 is MNHNY and CDR2 is SVGAGI (reference sequence). CDR3 length: 14 residues. The DNA of the CDR3 is TGTGCCAGCAGTTACAGCGGACAGGGGGCTGGCTACACCTTC. Translating it yields CASSYSGQGAGYTF.

This sequence joins TRBV7-8 and TRBJ1-6; 8 bases map to TRBD1. The CDR3 length is 16 residues. The germline V gene has CDR1 SGHVS and CDR2 FQNEAQ. The V and J ends lost 5 bases and 5 bases, in that order; junction bases with no gene match: 8. This CDR3 is CASSPPGQGNNSPLHF. The CDR3 DNA is TGTGCCAGCAGCCCCCCCGGACAGGGAAATAATTCACCCCTCCACTTT.

This clone was observed a few times. The V and J genes are TRBV18 and TRBJ2-2; D is perhaps TRBD2 (6 bases). CDR1 and CDR2 from the germline V gene are KGHSH and LQKENI. Deletions cut 1 base from V and 4 bases from J, with 19 bases between. The CDR3 has 18 residues. The CDR3 DNA is TGTGCCAGCTCACCACTTGGGACTGAAACCCCGAGCACCGGGGAGCTGTTTTTT. Translation: CASSPLGTETPSTGELFF.

The chain couples TRBV10-2 to TRBJ2-7; the D is unclear. Between the trimmed V and J ends, which lost 0 bases and 6 bases, there was a span of 6 bases. The germline V gene has CDR1 WSHSY and CDR2 SAAADI. The CDR3 spans 12 residues. The CDR3 spells CASSESIFEQYF. The CDR3 region has the DNA TGCGCCAGCAGTGAGTCTATATTCGAGCAGTACTTC.

The rearrangement links TRBV6-1 to TRBJ2-7; the D gene is possibly TRBD2 (5 bases). V was shortened by 2 bases and J by 7 bases, with 9 bases between the two germline ends. Looked up from germline, CDR1 is MNHNS and CDR2 is SASEGT. The CDR3 sequence is 12 residues long. CDR3 bases: TGTGCCAGCAGTGAACTGAGGGAGGAGCAGTACTTC. It encodes CASSELREEQYF.

The chain is built from TRBV9 and TRBJ2-7; TRBD2 might be the D (5 bases). Germline V gene lookup returns CDR1 SGDLS and CDR2 YYNGEE. CDR3 length: 12 amino acids. V lost 4 bases to trimming and J lost 7 bases, with 12 bases between them. CDR3 DNA: TGTGCCAGCAGCCACGCTTCGGGGGAGCAGTACTTC. Amino acids: CASSHASGEQYF. Combining the CDR3 with reference TRBV9 and TRBJ2-7 gives the whole variable domain DSGVTQTPKHLITATGQRVTLRCSPRSGDLSVYWYQQSLDQGLQFLIQYYNGEERAKGNILERFSAQQFPDLHSELNLSSLELGDSALYFCASSHASGEQYFGPGTRLTVT.

The chain uses TRBV7-9 and TRBJ2-3, with D possibly TRBD2 on 6 matching bases. Looked up from germline, CDR1 is SEHNR and CDR2 is FQNEAQ (reference sequence). V was pared by 0 bases and J by 0 bases, with 10 bases between. The CDR3 extends over 16 amino acids. CDR3 protein: CASSLASGASTDTQYF. The DNA of the CDR3 is TGTGCCAGCAGCTTAGCTAGCGGAGCTAGCACAGATACGCAGTATTTT.

V and J are TRBV7-8 and TRBJ2-3, with 12 bases aligning to TRBD2. Germline V gene sequence: CDR1 SGHVS, CDR2 FQNEAQ. There are 17 residues in the CDR3. The ends lost 2 bases at V and 5 bases at J; junction bases unmatched: 8. The CDR3 loop reads CASSLIASGGALDTQYF. Here the CDR3 DNA reads TGTGCCAGCAGCTTAATAGCTAGCGGGGGGGCATTAGATACGCAGTATTTT.

The genes are TRBV4-2 and TRBJ1-2; 7 bases are shared with TRBD1. The CDR3 consists of 12 residues. After removal of 1 base from V and 8 bases from J, the junction contained 1 base not matched to a gene. Germline V gives CDR1 LGHNA, CDR2 YNFKEQ. CDR3 DNA sequence: TGTGCCAGCAGCCAAGGACAGGGAGGCTACACCTTC. Amino acid sequence: CASSQGQGGYTF.

V is TRBV7-6 and J is TRBJ2-2; D is unclear. V lost 3 bases and J lost 6, with 5 bases in between. This CDR3 comprises 12 residues. Germline V lookup: CDR1 SGHVS, CDR2 FNYEAQ. Written as DNA, the CDR3 is TGTGCCAGCAGCTTTTATCCCGGGGAGCTGTTTTTT. Its translation is CASSFYPGELFF.

The gene calls are TRBV9 and TRBJ2-7; weak D call: TRBD1 (7 bases). The CDR3 covers 14 residues. Germline V gene lookup returns CDR1 SGDLS and CDR2 YYNGEE. The V end was cut by 2 bases, the J end by 2 bases, with 11 bases between. CDR3 DNA: TGTGCCAGCAGCGTGGGCAGGGGGGCCTACGAGCAGTACTTC. This gives the protein CASSVGRGAYEQYF. Together with reference TRBV9 and TRBJ2-7, the CDR3 gives the full variable domain: DSGVTQTPKHLITATGQRVTLRCSPRSGDLSVYWYQQSLDQGLQFLIQYYNGEERAKGNILERFSAQQFPDLHSELNLSSLELGDSALYFCASSVGRGAYEQYFGPGTRLTVT.

This rearrangement joins TRBV13 to TRBJ2-7; D is unclear. In germline, CDR1 is PRHDT, CDR2 FYEKMQ (reference sequence). The CDR3 spans 13 residues. Trimming left V 3 bases short and J 7 bases short, with 13 bases between. The CDR3 bases are TGTGCCAGCAGCTTCCGAGGAACGAGGGAGCAGTACTTC. It encodes CASSFRGTREQYF.

This clone came up a few times. The chain is built from TRBV4-1 and TRBJ1-1; D remains ambiguous. Trimming took off 0 bases at V and 4 bases at J, with 15 bases between the two ends. The CDR3 is 16 residues long. The germline V gene has CDR1 MGHRA and CDR2 YSYEKL. CDR3 DNA: TGCGCCAGCAGCCAAGAGGGTGGAGCCTGGAGCACTGAAGCTTTCTTT. It specifies CASSQEGGAWSTEAFF.